Below, 14 T cell receptor beta chains from the same sample are listed, as sequenced in a study of siplizumab effects on memory and regulatory T cells. Measured with immunoSEQ multiplex PCR; TCRdb has only the in-frame clones, and not every one. The sample gives around 95,000 clones, 75% to 95% of which show up once; 0.15% is in the top ten. Sequences were obtained from CD4+ T cells sorted from blood. Receptor source: a human donor in good health.

This chain connects TRBV7-3 to TRBJ2-1; 8 positions match TRBD1. The trim removed 5 bases at V and 0 bases at J, leaving 9 bases unmatched. Germline V CDR1 and CDR2: SGHTA, FQGTGA. The CDR3 runs 17 residues. The CDR3 DNA is TGTGCCAGCAGCCCCTCGGGAACAGGGGGCTCCTACAATGAGCAGTTCTTC. Its protein is CASSPSGTGGSYNEQFF.

The chain joins TRBV6-6 to TRBJ2-3, with TRBD2 as a possible D gene (6 bases). The CDR3 runs to 16 residues. Per the germline V gene, CDR1 is MNHNY and CDR2 is SVGAGI (reference sequence). The V end was cut by 7 bases, the J end by 4 bases, with 21 bases between. DNA for the CDR3: TGTGCCAGCACCACCCGGGGCCTAGCGTCACCAGATACGCAGTATTTT. Translation gives CASTTRGLASPDTQYF.

V and J are TRBV7-2 and TRBJ1-1; weak D call: TRBD1 (6 bases). Germline CDR1 reads SGHTA; CDR2 reads FQGNSA. CDR3 length equals 14 residues. Trimming pared 5 bases from V and 3 bases from J, leaving 13 bases between. The CDR3 DNA is TGTGCCAGCAGCCAACAGGGAGCGCACACTGAAGCTTTCTTT. It codes for CASSQQGAHTEAFF.

This clone is a singleton in its sample. This chain uses TRBV29-1 with TRBJ1-5; 10 bases map to TRBD1. CDR3 length equals 13 residues. CDR1 is SQVTM and CDR2 is ANQGSEA in the germline V gene. Trimming took 5 bases from V and 4 from J; bases not matched to a gene: 2. The CDR3 loop reads CSVRTGGNQPQHF. CDR3 bases: TGCAGCGTTCGGACAGGGGGGAATCAGCCCCAGCATTTT.

V gene TRBV5-4 combines with J gene TRBJ1-3, with 10 nucleotides matching TRBD1. Germline CDR1 is SGHNT and CDR2 is YYREEE (reference sequence). V lost 3 bases and J lost 3; bases outside the gene matches: 9. There are 17 residues in the CDR3. CDR3 loop: CASSSGGGQGYGNTIYF. CDR3 bases: TGTGCCAGCAGCTCTGGAGGGGGACAGGGGTATGGAAACACCATATATTTT.

This clone was recorded once. The chain is built from TRBV28 and TRBJ1-2; 11 bases map to TRBD1. Losses at the gene ends were 6 bases for V and 3 bases for J; bases not matched to a gene: 9. The CDR3 runs to 16 residues. From germline, CDR1 is MDHEN and CDR2 SYDVKM. The CDR3 region has the DNA TGTGCCAGCAGGAAAAGGACAGGGGGCTCTCACTATGGCTACACCTTC. Amino acid sequence: CASRKRTGGSHYGYTF.

The chain couples TRBV19 to TRBJ1-6, with a weak D call TRBD1 (5 bases). There are 16 residues in the CDR3. Germline V gene lookup returns CDR1 LNHDA and CDR2 SQIVND (reference sequence). With 0 bases removed from V and 9 bases from J, the gap between germline ends came to 15 bases. The CDR3 coding sequence is TGTGCCAGTAGTATAGATCTTGGGACGGGTAGTTCACCCCTCCACTTT. Translating gives CASSIDLGTGSSPLHF.

The V call is TRBV12-5, the J call TRBJ2-2; D ambiguous. The CDR3 consists of 15 residues. Trimming stripped 6 bases from V and 1 base from J, with 12 bases between. Germline V gene lookup returns CDR1 LGHNT and CDR2 FRNRAP. The CDR3, as DNA: TGTGCTAGTGGACCCCTGAACAAGAACACCGGGGAGCTGTTTTTT. This codes for CASGPLNKNTGELFF.

V usage is TRBV7-9 and J usage is TRBJ1-1; the D is unclear. CDR1 and CDR2 from the germline V gene are SEHNR and FQNEAQ (reference sequence). Trimming cost V 3 bases and J 4 bases, with 12 bases left between them. This CDR3 is 14 amino acids long. The DNA for the CDR3 is TGTGCCAGCAGCTTTCAAATGGTAGCCACTGAAGCTTTCTTT. The encoded protein is CASSFQMVATEAFF.

The chain employs TRBV7-8 and TRBJ2-3; D remains unclear. Trimming cost V 1 base and J 6 bases, with 8 bases left between them. CDR3 length equals 13 residues. Germline V gene lookup returns CDR1 SGHVS and CDR2 FQNEAQ. The CDR3 spells CASSLVLTDTQYF. In DNA, the CDR3 is TGTGCCAGCAGCTTAGTGCTTACCGATACGCAGTATTTT.

The chain combines TRBV11-3 with TRBJ1-1, with TRBD1 matching over 11 bases. J lost 1 base, V lost 5 bases, and 6 bases had no gene match. Germline V gene data show CDR1 as SGHNT and CDR2 as YENEEA. This CDR3 is 16 amino acids long. CDR3 amino acids: CASSAGQGEPNTEAFF. CDR3 DNA sequence: TGTGCCAGCAGCGCGGGACAGGGGGAACCGAACACTGAAGCTTTCTTT.

The V gene is TRBV6-6, the J gene TRBJ2-2; 7 bases are shared with TRBD1. CDR1 MNHNY and CDR2 SVGAGI come from the germline V gene (reference sequence). J lost 6 bases, V lost 6 bases, and 7 bases had no gene match. CDR3 length equals 14 residues. The CDR3 DNA is TGTGCCAGCAGACTATTACAGGGGTCCGGGGAGCTGTTTTTT. Protein product: CASRLLQGSGELFF.

This clone has a single count. The chain combines TRBV7-9 with TRBJ1-1; TRBD1 agrees at 7 bases. V shed 4 bases, J shed 5 bases, and the junction held 7 bases outside the gene matches. The CDR3 is 14 residues long. CDR1 is SEHNR and CDR2 is FQNEAQ in the germline V gene (reference sequence). The CDR3 loop reads CASSSGGMGTEAFF. The CDR3 region has the DNA TGTGCCAGCAGCTCAGGGGGGATGGGAACTGAAGCTTTCTTT.

The rearrangement uses TRBV10-3 and TRBJ1-3; a possible D gene is TRBD1 (5 bases). This CDR3 has 14 amino acids. The germline V gene has CDR1 ENHRY and CDR2 SYGVKD. Trimming took off 5 bases at V and 7 bases at J, with 15 bases between the two ends. CDR3 DNA: TGTGCCATCAGTAACACCTTTGAGGGGAACACCATATATTTT. Its translation: CAISNTFEGNTIYF.